A single sample gave rise to the 5 T cell receptor beta chains below, sequenced in a study of post-analysis software for immune sequencing data. Unique molecular identifiers were built into the TCR beta cDNA libraries. TCRdb reprocessed the PCR reads with MiXCR, giving one entry per CDR3 protein. This table holds roughly 150,000 distinct CDR3 sequences, about 36% found once. The sample here was blood, taken after autologous hematopoietic stem cell transplantation. The receptor source for this set is a girl aged 10-17 years with multiple sclerosis.

This clonotype has just a few counts. The CDR3 region is CASSQETLLTVGNYGYTF. CDR3 in DNA: TGTGCCAGCAGCCAAGAGACCCTCTTGACAGTGGGTAACTATGGCTACACCTTC. J is TRBJ1-2 and V is TRBV3-1, with a weak D call TRBD1 (5 bases). CDR1 and CDR2 from the germline V gene are LGHDT and YNNKEL (reference sequence). The V end was cut by 0 bases, the J end by 1 base, with 18 bases between. This CDR3 spans 18 amino acids.

The V call is TRBV20-1, the J call TRBJ2-3, with 14 nucleotides matching TRBD2. V dropped 5 bases and J dropped 0; count of bases not matched to a gene: 10. The CDR3 extends over 18 amino acids. Germline CDR1 DFQATT, CDR2 SNEGSKA (reference sequence). The CDR3 coding sequence is TGCAGTGCTCTCCGGACTAGCGGGAGGCCCCTCAGCACAGATACGCAGTATTTT. Protein sequence: CSALRTSGRPLSTDTQYF.

The V and J genes are TRBV20-1 and TRBJ2-1; 8 nucleotides line up with TRBD1. This CDR3 is built from 14 residues. V lost 1 base, J lost 8 bases, and 7 bases stayed unmatched. Germline V gives CDR1 DFQATT, CDR2 SNEGSKA (reference sequence). CDR3 in DNA: TGCAGTGCTAGAGCCCGACAGGGGATCTATGAGCAGTTCTTC. Its protein product is CSARARQGIYEQFF.

The chain combines TRBV5-1 with TRBJ2-1; 7 bases fit TRBD2. V lost 1 base to trimming and J lost 1 base; unmatched junction nucleotides: 5. The CDR3 has 16 residues. Germline lookup yields CDR1 SGHRS and CDR2 YFSETQ. CDR3: CASSLLGGRSYNEQFF. The CDR3 DNA reads as TGCGCCAGCAGCTTGCTTGGCGGGAGATCCTACAATGAGCAGTTCTTC.

The V call is TRBV7-2, the J call TRBJ2-3; D not certain. This CDR3 spans 13 amino acids. The germline V and J ends were trimmed by 2 bases and 0 bases, with 3 bases remaining between them. CDR1 and CDR2 (germline): SGHTA, FQGNSA. The CDR3 region has the DNA TGTGCCAGCAGCTTATATAGCACAGATACGCAGTATTTT. This sequence encodes CASSLYSTDTQYF.